Listed here are 18 T cell receptor beta chains from one sample, sequenced in a study of blood T cell repertoires in COVID-19. Generated by immunoSEQ multiplex PCR, the TCRdb table keeps only in-frame clones and is missing some. The data contain about 160,000 clones, about 93% of them singletons. Sample: peripheral blood. Source of these receptors: a woman aged 50 to 65 with acute or convalescent COVID-19.

The genes are TRBV6-6 and TRBJ2-4; D unresolved. The CDR3 totals 13 residues. CDR1 and CDR2 from the germline V gene are MNHNY and SVGAGI (reference sequence). V was cut by 5 bases and J by 4 bases, with 9 bases left in between. The CDR3 loop reads CASSPPGKNIQYF. The CDR3 bases are TGTGCCAGCAGTCCTCCCGGTAAAAACATTCAGTACTTC.

The rearrangement joins TRBV30 to TRBJ1-5; 7 bases are shared with TRBD1. CDR3 length equals 14 residues. The V gene's germline CDR1 is GTSNPN and CDR2 SVGIG (reference sequence). J gave up 3 bases and V 3 bases, and 5 bases lay outside the gene matches. CDR3 sequence (DNA): TGTGCCTGGAGAGACAGGGCACTCAATCAGCCCCAGCATTTT. Amino acid sequence: CAWRDRALNQPQHF. The variable domain in full, with the rest retrieved from reference TRBV30 and TRBJ1-5, is SQTIHQWPATLVQPVGSPLSLECTVEGTSNPNLYWYRQAAGRGLQLLFYSVGIGQISSEVPQNLSASRPQDRQFILSSKKLLLSDSGFYLCAWRDRALNQPQHFGDGTRLSIL.

A single count supports this clone. This chain uses TRBV7-9 with TRBJ1-4, with TRBD1 matching 7 bases. This CDR3 contains 15 residues. Germline V gene lookup returns CDR1 SEHNR and CDR2 FQNEAQ (reference sequence). V lost 6 bases to trimming and J lost 0 bases; unmatched junction nucleotides: 4. CDR3 bases: TGTGCCAGCAGTTCCGGACAGGCAACTAATGAAAAACTGTTTTTT. Translation: CASSSGQATNEKLFF.

V is TRBV7-9 and J is TRBJ1-4; tentatively, D is TRBD1 (6 bases). Germline V lookup: CDR1 SEHNR, CDR2 FQNEAQ (reference sequence). The ends were cut back, 4 bases at V and 4 bases at J, with 13 bases in the middle. The CDR3 sequence is 15 residues long. CDR3 region: CASSSLTGLNEKLFF. The DNA for the CDR3 is TGTGCCAGCAGCTCTCTGACAGGACTTAATGAAAAACTGTTTTTT.

The V gene is TRBV11-3, the J gene TRBJ1-5; a possible D gene is TRBD1 (6 bases). Germline V gene data show CDR1 as SGHNT and CDR2 as YENEEA. The CDR3 consists of 15 residues. The V end lost 2 bases, the J end lost 0 bases, and 8 bases lay between the germline ends. The CDR3 loop is CASSLTQGSNQPQHF. Written as DNA, the CDR3 is TGTGCCAGCAGCTTAACACAGGGTAGCAATCAGCCCCAGCATTTT.

The J gene is TRBJ1-2, the V gene TRBV5-1, with 9 nucleotides matching TRBD1. Per germline, CDR1 SGHRS and CDR2 YFSETQ. The trim removed 5 bases at V and 5 bases at J, leaving 4 bases unmatched. The CDR3 spans 13 residues. The CDR3 protein is CASRPGTGYGYTF. The CDR3 DNA reads TGCGCCAGCAGACCCGGGACAGGGTATGGCTACACCTTC.

The rearrangement links TRBV27 to TRBJ1-4; 9 nucleotides align to TRBD1. CDR1 is MNHEY, CDR2 SMNVEV, per germline (reference sequence). V was clipped by 6 bases and J by 8 bases; unmatched bases: 7. The CDR3 length is 14 residues. CDR3 in amino acids: CASRNRGLGEKLFF. CDR3 coding DNA: TGTGCCAGCAGGAACAGGGGGCTTGGAGAAAAACTGTTTTTT.

The V call is TRBV7-9, the J call TRBJ1-1, with D perhaps TRBD1 (5 bases). The germline V gene has CDR1 SEHNR and CDR2 FQNEAQ (reference sequence). Trimming cost V 5 bases and J 7 bases, with 14 bases left between them. The CDR3 totals 13 residues. CDR3 sequence: CASSIRPDSEAFF. The CDR3 DNA reads TGTGCCAGCAGCATCCGACCAGACAGTGAAGCTTTCTTT.

V usage is TRBV4-1 and J usage is TRBJ1-4, with no clear D. The germline gives CDR1 MGHRA, CDR2 YSYEKL. The ends were cut back, 4 bases at V and 0 bases at J, with 9 bases in the middle. This CDR3 is 15 amino acids long. CDR3 sequence: CASSLFPATNEKLFF. CDR3 sequence (DNA): TGCGCCAGCAGCCTCTTTCCTGCAACTAATGAAAAACTGTTTTTT.

V usage is TRBV5-1 and J usage is TRBJ1-2; 7 bases are a match to TRBD1. This CDR3 is built from 17 residues. Germline V gives CDR1 SGHRS, CDR2 YFSETQ. The V and J ends lost 2 bases and 4 bases, in that order; junction bases with no gene match: 14. CDR3 nucleotides: TGCGCCAGCAGCTTAATTCGGGGAACAGGGGATTTCTATGGCTACACCTTC. As protein: CASSLIRGTGDFYGYTF.

The chain links TRBV5-8 to TRBJ2-7, with TRBD1 as a possible D gene (6 bases). The CDR3 is made up of 14 amino acids. V lost 6 bases and J lost 2, with 15 bases in between. Germline V gene lookup returns CDR1 SGHTS and CDR2 YDEGEE. The CDR3 nucleotides are TGTGCCAGCACCGCCAGATGGGGGCCCTACGAGCAGTACTTC. It codes for CASTARWGPYEQYF. Full variable domain (outside the CDR3, taken from reference TRBV5-8 and TRBJ2-7): EAGVTQSPTHLIKTRGQQATLRCSPISGHTSVYWYQQALGLGLQFLLWYDEGEERNRGNFPPRFSGRQFPNYSSELNVNALELEDSALYLCASTARWGPYEQYFGPGTRLTVT.

This clone was seen a single time. The rearrangement links TRBV7-9 to TRBJ2-7, with 9 bases matching TRBD1. This CDR3 has 14 amino acids. Looked up from germline, CDR1 is SEHNR and CDR2 is FQNEAQ (reference sequence). The trim removed 1 base at V and 3 bases at J, leaving 1 base unmatched. In DNA, the CDR3 is TGTGCCAGCAGCTTAGTGACAGGGGGCTACGAGCAGTACTTC. Amino acid sequence: CASSLVTGGYEQYF.

V usage is TRBV9 and J usage is TRBJ1-2; D might be TRBD1 (6 bases). Germline lookup yields CDR1 SGDLS and CDR2 YYNGEE. V was trimmed by 0 bases and J by 8 bases, leaving 14 bases between them. The CDR3 extends over 14 amino acids. Here the CDR3 reads CASSVGQGHEGYTF. For the CDR3, the DNA is TGTGCCAGCAGCGTAGGCCAGGGGCATGAAGGCTACACCTTC.

Here the CDR3 DNA reads TGTGCCAGCAGTCCCCGAACGGGACTAGCGGCCTACAATGAGCAGTTCTTC. It specifies CASSPRTGLAAYNEQFF. The chain combines TRBV6-2 or TRBV6-3 with TRBJ2-1, with TRBD2 identical over 11 bases. The CDR3 is 17 amino acids. CDR1 is MNHEY and CDR2 is SVGEGT in the germline V gene. Trimming removed 5 bases from V and 2 bases from J; junction bases left unmatched: 8.

The chain carries TRBV5-8 and TRBJ2-1; TRBD1 aligns across 9 bases. The trim removed 1 base at V and 2 bases at J, leaving 10 bases unmatched. Germline CDR1 and CDR2: SGHTS and YDEGEE. CDR3 length equals 18 residues. CDR3 sequence reads: CASSLKGSTGGAYNEQFF. DNA for the CDR3: TGTGCCAGCAGCTTGAAGGGAAGCACAGGGGGCGCCTACAATGAGCAGTTCTTC.

J is TRBJ2-7 and V is TRBV18, with D hard to call. CDR1 and CDR2 from the germline V gene are KGHSH and LQKENI. The CDR3 is 13 residues long. Trimming removed 2 bases from V and 0 bases from J, with 5 bases in between. CDR3 bases: TGTGCCAGCTCACCAGGCAACTCCTACGAGCAGTACTTC. As protein: CASSPGNSYEQYF.

This rearrangement joins TRBV4-1 to TRBJ1-5, with D hard to call. V lost 0 bases and J lost 4, with 13 bases in between. This CDR3 is 16 amino acids long. Germline V gene data show CDR1 as MGHRA and CDR2 as YSYEKL. The CDR3 DNA follows: TGCGCCAGCAGCCAAGAAGAGGGAAGAGAGAATCAGCCCCAGCATTTT. This encodes CASSQEEGRENQPQHF.

The V and J genes are TRBV10-3 and TRBJ2-1, with 8 nucleotides matching TRBD2. CDR1 is ENHRY, CDR2 SYGVKD, per germline. CDR3 length: 14 amino acids. V shed 8 bases, J shed 6 bases, and the junction held 9 bases outside the gene matches. In nucleotides, the CDR3 is TGTGCCATCGGAAGAGCGGGAGTCGGCAATGAGCAGTTCTTC. Its translation is CAIGRAGVGNEQFF.